The 23 T cell receptor beta chains presented below share a single source sample, sequenced in a study of blood T cell repertoires in COVID-19. Sequencing was performed with immunoSEQ multiplex PCR; in TCRdb, only in-frame clones are kept and a portion is missing. The data contain roughly 80,000 clones, about four fifths of them singletons. The sample taken for sequencing was peripheral blood. These receptor sequences come from a man older than 75 with acute or convalescent COVID-19.

The CDR3 sequence is CASSIWEGRNQPQHF. As DNA, the CDR3 is TGTGCCAGTAGTATTTGGGAGGGGCGCAATCAGCCCCAGCATTTT. V usage is TRBV19 and J usage is TRBJ1-5; D might be TRBD1 (5 bases). V was cut by 3 bases and J by 2 bases, with 11 bases left in between. This CDR3 has 15 residues. Germline CDR1 and CDR2: LNHDA and SQIVND (reference sequence).

As for this clone: Germline is not matched at one junction end, which may reflect a read error. The rearrangement joins TRBV2 to TRBJ1-1; tentatively, D is TRBD1 (5 bases). From germline, CDR1 is SNHLY and CDR2 FYNNEI. The CDR3 length is 13 residues. The DNA of the CDR3 is TGTACCAGCAGGGCCCAGGGGAACACTGAAGCTTTCTTT. This translates into CTSRAQGNTEAFF.

The V gene is TRBV27, the J gene TRBJ1-2; a weak D match, TRBD1 (5 bases). Between the trimmed V and J ends, which lost 6 bases and 0 bases, there was a span of 11 bases. This CDR3 has 14 residues. Germline assignment: CDR1 MNHEY and CDR2 SMNVEV (reference sequence). The CDR3: CASRPQGTNYGYTF. The DNA for the CDR3 is TGTGCCAGCAGGCCCCAGGGTACTAACTATGGCTACACCTTC.

V gene TRBV4-1 combines with J gene TRBJ2-7; 9 positions agree with TRBD1. The CDR3 is made up of 16 amino acids. V gave up 3 bases and J gave up 3 bases; unmatched junction bases: 9. The germline gives CDR1 MGHRA, CDR2 YSYEKL. DNA for the CDR3: TGCGCCAGCAGCCAGACTCCCGGGACAGGGAGCTACGAGCAGTACTTC. Protein product: CASSQTPGTGSYEQYF.

V usage is TRBV2 and J usage is TRBJ1-6; D not certain. This CDR3 region has 16 residues. Trimming left V 3 bases short and J 0 bases short, with 9 bases between. Germline CDR1 SNHLY, CDR2 FYNNEI. CDR3 in DNA: TGTGCCAGCAGTGAGCATCGGAGCTCCTATAATTCACCCCTCCACTTT. Its translation: CASSEHRSSYNSPLHF.

The J gene is TRBJ2-3, the V gene TRBV4-1; TRBD2 matches 15 bases. CDR1 is MGHRA, CDR2 YSYEKL, per germline. V was pared by 4 bases and J by 0 bases, with 8 bases of the junction left unmatched. There are 19 residues in the CDR3. In DNA, the CDR3 is TGCGCCAGCAGCCGGCGAGGACTAGCGGGGGGGGTTAGCACAGATACGCAGTATTTT. It specifies CASSRRGLAGGVSTDTQYF.

This sequence joins TRBV7-8 and TRBJ1-3, with TRBD1 matching over 11 bases. The germline V gene has CDR1 SGHVS and CDR2 FQNEAQ. The J segment lost 2 bases and the V segment lost 6 bases, leaving 3 bases of the junction unmatched. The CDR3 is 15 amino acids. The CDR3 spells CASRRGQGAGNTIYF. The DNA of the CDR3 is TGTGCCAGCAGACGGGGACAGGGGGCTGGAAACACCATATATTTT.

The chain links TRBV4-1 to TRBJ2-3; 7 bases are a match to TRBD2. The ends lost 4 bases at V and 3 bases at J; junction bases unmatched: 10. CDR1 and CDR2 from the germline V gene are MGHRA and YSYEKL. The CDR3 sequence is 16 residues long. The CDR3 reads CASSPQAGYRTDTQYF. The DNA of the CDR3 is TGCGCCAGCAGCCCTCAAGCGGGGTACCGGACAGATACGCAGTATTTT.

The chain uses TRBV10-3 and TRBJ2-2; D is unresolved. The CDR3 contains 12 residues. Germline V lookup: CDR1 ENHRY, CDR2 SYGVKD. Between the trimmed V and J ends, which lost 5 bases and 3 bases, there was a span of 4 bases. The CDR3: CAISRDTGELFF. The CDR3 bases are TGTGCCATCAGTCGGGACACCGGGGAGCTGTTTTTT.

CDR3 in DNA: TGTGCCAGCAGATCCACAGGGAACTATGGCTACACCTTC. Translating it yields CASRSTGNYGYTF. The J gene is TRBJ1-2, the V gene TRBV6-5; D might be TRBD1 (6 bases). Germline CDR1 and CDR2: MNHEY and SVGAGI. With 6 bases removed from V and 2 bases from J, the gap between germline ends came to 10 bases. The length of the CDR3 is 13 residues.

This clone was recorded once. This chain links TRBV5-1 with TRBJ2-3; TRBD2 agrees at 11 bases. Trimming at V came to 3 bases and at J to 5 bases, leaving 8 bases not matched to a gene. CDR3 length: 16 residues. In germline, CDR1 is SGHRS, CDR2 YFSETQ. CDR3 loop: CASSSLAGGLVDTQYF. For the CDR3, the DNA is TGCGCCAGCAGCTCCCTAGCGGGGGGTTTGGTAGATACGCAGTATTTT.

The V gene is TRBV5-6, the J gene TRBJ1-3, with a tentative D call TRBD1 (6 bases). Germline CDR1 SGHDT, CDR2 YYEEEE. V was clipped by 0 bases and J by 8 bases, with 18 bases between them. CDR3 size: 16 residues. DNA for the CDR3: TGTGCCAGCAGCTTGGGACAGGTCATAGGAGGAGACACCATATATTTT. It codes for CASSLGQVIGGDTIYF. The entire variable domain, with the rest obtained from reference TRBV5-6 and TRBJ1-3, is as follows: DAGVTQSPTHLIKTRGQQVTLRCSPKSGHDTVSWYQQALGQGPQFIFQYYEEEERQRGNFPDRFSGHQFPNYSSELNVNALLLGDSALYLCASSLGQVIGGDTIYFGEGSWLTVV.

V gene TRBV30 combines with J gene TRBJ1-5; no clear D gene. In germline, CDR1 is GTSNPN, CDR2 SVGIG (reference sequence). The CDR3 covers 13 residues. Trimming took 3 bases from V and 0 from J, leaving 6 bases between them. CDR3 nucleotides: TGTGCCTGGAGGCGGAATAGCAATCAGCCCCAGCATTTT. This encodes CAWRRNSNQPQHF. Filled out from reference TRBV30 and TRBJ1-5, the complete variable domain reads SQTIHQWPATLVQPVGSPLSLECTVEGTSNPNLYWYRQAAGRGLQLLFYSVGIGQISSEVPQNLSASRPQDRQFILSSKKLLLSDSGFYLCAWRRNSNQPQHFGDGTRLSIL.

This sequence joins TRBV18 and TRBJ1-4; TRBD1 agrees at 8 bases. The germline V gene has CDR1 KGHSH and CDR2 LQKENI. The CDR3 contains 15 residues. V dropped 5 bases and J dropped 7; count of bases not matched to a gene: 9. The CDR3 loop is CASSSSTGEGEKLFF. In DNA, the CDR3 is TGTGCCAGCTCATCCTCGACAGGGGAGGGTGAAAAACTGTTTTTT.

The chain employs TRBV11-2 and TRBJ2-7; D is ambiguous. V lost 5 bases and J 2 bases, leaving 4 bases between the germline ends. Germline lookup yields CDR1 SGHAT and CDR2 FQNNGV. This CDR3 region has 11 residues. The CDR3 DNA follows: TGTGCCAGCAGCCTAACCTACGAGCAGTACTTC. This sequence encodes CASSLTYEQYF.

V and J are TRBV3-1 (or the pseudogene TRBV3-2) and TRBJ1-1; 8 bases align to TRBD1. Germline CDR1 LGHDT, CDR2 YNNKEL (reference sequence). Trimming at V came to 6 bases and at J to 1 base, leaving 1 base not matched to a gene. The CDR3 length is 13 residues. CDR3 in amino acids: CASRTGANTEAFF. The DNA for the CDR3 is TGTGCCAGCAGGACAGGGGCGAACACTGAAGCTTTCTTT.

The chain has TRBV6-5 and TRBJ1-1; D is unclear. This CDR3 has 13 residues. Per germline, CDR1 MNHEY and CDR2 SVGAGI. The V end lost 6 bases, the J end lost 1 base, and 9 bases lay between the germline ends. The CDR3 here is CASSRGPNTEAFF. DNA of the CDR3: TGTGCCAGCAGCCGAGGTCCGAACACTGAAGCTTTCTTT.

This chain links TRBV12-5 with TRBJ2-2; D is unresolved. Germline CDR1 and CDR2: LGHNT and FRNRAP. V was cut by 5 bases and J by 1 base, with 5 bases left in between. The CDR3 totals 13 residues. The CDR3 loop reads CASGPKNTGELFF. CDR3 bases: TGTGCTAGTGGTCCAAAGAACACCGGGGAGCTGTTTTTT. Looking up the rest from reference TRBV12-5 and TRBJ2-2 gives the full variable domain: DARVTQTPRHKVTEMGQEVTMRCQPILGHNTVFWYRQTMMQGLELLAYFRNRAPLDDSGMPKDRFSAEMPDATLATLKIQPSEPRDSAVYFCASGPKNTGELFFGEGSRLTVL.

In its sample, this clone was seen a few times. V gene TRBV21-1 combines with J gene TRBJ1-2. TRBV21-1 is reported as a pseudogene. The CDR3 loop spans 14 amino acids. CDR3 sequence: CASSNGSTNYGYTF. CDR3 DNA: TGTGCCAGCAGCAACGGGAGCACTAACTATGGCTACACCTTC.

For the CDR3, the DNA is TGTGCCAGCAGCCTGACGACCGGGGGGGCGCTTCAGACCCAGTACTTC. Protein: CASSLTTGGALQTQYF. This chain links TRBV13 with TRBJ2-5; 8 bases agree with TRBD2. The V gene end was trimmed by 5 bases and the J gene end by 6 bases; junction bases not matched to a gene: 14. Germline CDR1 is PRHDT and CDR2 is FYEKMQ (reference sequence). This CDR3 spans 16 amino acids.

The chain recombines TRBV2 with TRBJ1-1, with unresolved D. The germline gives CDR1 SNHLY, CDR2 FYNNEI. V was trimmed by 7 bases and J by 4 bases, leaving 16 bases between them. The CDR3 spans 14 residues. The CDR3 coding sequence is TGTGCCAGCATTACCCGGGGTGCGGGCACTGAAGCTTTCTTT. Its protein is CASITRGAGTEAFF.

CDR3 sequence: CASSERGGEQFF. The DNA of the CDR3 is TGCGCCAGCAGTGAACGAGGAGGTGAGCAGTTCTTC. The chain couples TRBV10-1 to TRBJ2-1; D might be TRBD2 (5 bases). Germline V gives CDR1 WNHNN, CDR2 SYGVQD (reference sequence). V gave up 3 bases and J gave up 9 bases, with 9 bases separating them. The CDR3 length is 12 residues.

The chain uses TRBV15 and TRBJ1-5; the D is unclear. Trimming took 1 base from V and 4 from J, leaving 8 bases between them. Germline V lookup: CDR1 LNHNV, CDR2 YYDKDF (reference sequence). This CDR3 has 14 residues. The CDR3 loop reads CATSRGAFNQPQHF. The DNA of the CDR3 is TGTGCCACCAGCAGAGGGGCATTTAATCAGCCCCAGCATTTT.